The 8 T cell receptor beta chains below all came from one sample that was sequenced in a study of blood T cells in healthy people across ages. The second PCR ran about 7 to 12 cycles with a sample-barcoded 5' primer and J-beta primers. Via MiXCR, TCRdb re-called the 5' RACE reads, giving one row per CDR3 protein. This sample yields under 1,000,000 distinct CDR3 sequences, of which under 40% are seen a single time; over 10% belongs to the top ten. Sequenced material: blood. The receptors derive from a young man in good health.

Concerning this clonotype: A single base separates this from a much larger clone, so it may be a read error. J is TRBJ1-2 and V is TRBV20-1; no clear D. CDR3 length equals 13 residues. The germline V gene has CDR1 DFQATT and CDR2 SNEGSKA (reference sequence). CDR3 region: CGAREITNYGYTF. For the CDR3, the DNA is TGCGGTGCTAGAGAAATAACTAACTATGGCTACACCTTC.

This clonotype occurred a few times. The J gene is TRBJ2-3, the V gene TRBV7-2, with D perhaps matching TRBD1 or TRBD2 (5 bases each). The CDR3 loop spans 16 amino acids. V lost 8 bases and J lost 11, with 29 bases in between. The germline gives CDR1 SGHTA, CDR2 FQGNSA. The DNA of the CDR3 is TGTGCCAGCCAGAACCGGGGCCAAGAATCCCCGGTGGAGCAGTATTTT. Translating gives CASQNRGQESPVEQYF.

A word on this clonotype: Germline and junction disagree at one end, which may indicate a read error. This rearrangement joins TRBV10-3 to TRBJ1-5, with D maybe TRBD1 (6 bases). The germline CDR1 and CDR2 sequences are ENHRY and SYGVKD. CDR3 length: 14 amino acids. CDR3 DNA: TGTGCCATCAGTGATGGACAGTTCAATCAGCCCCAGAATTTT. It translates to CAISDGQFNQPQNF.

Of note for this clonotype: This may be a read error: a much more frequent sequence differs by one nucleotide. The chain recombines TRBV24-1 with TRBJ2-1; 10 nucleotides align to TRBD2. Germline V gives CDR1 KGHDR, CDR2 SFDVKD. There are 16 residues in the CDR3. In DNA, the CDR3 is TGTGCCACCAGTGATTCTACTAGCGGGGTCAGGAATGGGCAGTTCTTC. Translation: CATSDSTSGVRNGQFF.

There are many counts of this clonotype. The gene calls are TRBV12-3 or TRBV12-4 and TRBJ2-7; no clear D. The CDR3 is 14 residues long. The germline V and J ends were trimmed by 1 base and 1 base, with 8 bases remaining between them. The CDR3 bases are TGTGCCAGCAGTTTAGTTGGGGATTCCTACGAGCAGTACTTC. This encodes CASSLVGDSYEQYF.

The chain employs TRBV3-1 and TRBJ1-6; D might be TRBD1 (5 bases). Germline values: CDR1 LGHDT, CDR2 YNNKEL (reference sequence). Trimming left V 0 bases short and J 4 bases short, with 10 bases between. CDR3 size: 16 residues. CDR3 coding DNA: TGTGCCAGCAGCCAAGAGGATAGGGGATATAATTCACCCCTCCACTTT. Protein product: CASSQEDRGYNSPLHF.

A few counts support this clonotype. The V gene is TRBV5-1, the J gene TRBJ1-1; tentative D call: TRBD1 (5 bases). This CDR3 is built from 15 residues. Trimming pared 2 bases from V and 5 bases from J, leaving 16 bases between. Germline V gene lookup returns CDR1 SGHRS and CDR2 YFSETQ. CDR3 coding DNA: TGCGCCAGCAGCTTCGTCAGGGAAAGGGAGACTGAAGCTTTCTTT. It specifies CASSFVRERETEAFF.

The V and J genes are TRBV20-1 and TRBJ1-5; 7 bases match TRBD1. The junction had 3 bases not matched to a gene; V was cut back by 6 bases and J by 1 base. The CDR3 length is 13 residues. Looked up from germline, CDR1 is DFQATT and CDR2 is SNEGSKA (reference sequence). The CDR3 DNA sequence: TGCAGTGCCGAGGGACAGAGCAATCAGCCCCAGCATTTT. This sequence encodes CSAEGQSNQPQHF.